Each of the 3 T cell receptor beta chains below was sequenced from the same sample in a study of T cell responses to AZD1222 COVID-19 vaccine. Assay used: immunoSEQ multiplex PCR; TCRdb lists only in-frame clones, some missing. Among about 72,000 clones listed, roughly nine tenths were seen once. Material: peripheral blood, obtained 28 days after the second AZD1222 dose. The receptors come from an adult who received the AZD1222 COVID-19 vaccine.

DNA of the CDR3: TGTGCCAGTAGTATAGTGGACGGTGGCTCTGGGGCCAACGTCCTGACTTTC. Protein: CASSIVDGGSGANVLTF. The chain combines TRBV19 with TRBJ2-6, with D uncertain. Per the germline V gene, CDR1 is LNHDA and CDR2 is SQIVND (reference sequence). This CDR3 is built from 17 residues. V lost 1 base to trimming and J lost 0 bases, with 10 bases between them.

The chain uses TRBV16 and TRBJ2-1; 13 bases are a match to TRBD2. V shed 7 bases and J 8 bases; nucleotides not matched to a gene: 5. The CDR3 has 14 amino acids. The germline gives CDR1 KGHSY, CDR2 FQNENV. This CDR3 is CASTGLAGAHEQFF. The CDR3, as DNA: TGTGCCAGCACCGGACTAGCGGGAGCACATGAGCAGTTCTTC.

This chain joins TRBV7-9 and TRBJ1-1; D remains unclear. The CDR3 length is 14 residues. Trimming took 2 bases from V and 4 from J, leaving 11 bases between them. CDR1 SEHNR and CDR2 FQNEAQ come from the germline V gene (reference sequence). The CDR3 reads CASSLQTSSTEAFF. CDR3 DNA: TGTGCCAGCAGCTTACAGACGAGTTCCACTGAAGCTTTCTTT. The full variable domain, in which reference TRBV7-9 and TRBJ1-1 provide the parts outside the CDR3, is DTGVSQNPRHKITKRGQNVTFRCDPISEHNRLYWYRQTLGQGPEFLTYFQNEAQLEKSRLLSDRFSAERPKGSFSTLEIQRTEQGDSAMYLCASSLQTSSTEAFFGQGTRLTVV.